This TCR beta chain was retrieved from a study of blood T cell repertoires in COVID-19. Study overall: T cells, B-cell-depleted T cells, or PBMCs supplied cDNA or gDNA.

Original handling: Amplification of reference gene primers was used by the study to estimate nucleated cell counts. Using immunoSEQ multiplex PCR, the repertoire was profiled, and TCRdb retains in-frame clones only, with some absent. That table gives V, J and clone size, and the DNA gave D and trimming. The table has 35,000 to 45,000 clones, more than 70% seen once. Germline trimming cut 4 bases from V and 5 bases from J; bases unmatched to any gene: 8. This CDR3 contains 14 residues. The germline V gene encodes CDR1 SGHRS and CDR2 YFSETQ. Sequences were obtained from peripheral blood. This receptor was taken from a human donor in a cohort sampled during active COVID-19. This chain links TRBV5-1 with TRBJ1-1; TRBD1 matches at 7 bases. The chain's CDR3 is CASSVGTVGTEAFF. The CDR3 nucleotides are TGCGCCAGCAGCGTAGGGACAGTCGGGACTGAAGCTTTCTTT.